This T cell receptor (beta chain) was sequenced in a study of CD4 T cells in relation to SARS-CoV-2 and coronaviruses. The unexposed donors gave CD4+ T cells in about 2011-2019, prior to COVID-19. Isolation of CD4+ T cells took place after nine to ten days in culture. V lost 6 bases to trimming and J lost 5 bases; unmatched junction nucleotides: 9. This CDR3 contains 14 residues. CDR1 and CDR2 (germline): SGHTA, FQGNSA. Concerning this clone: The antigen is undetermined.

Clones were read by immunoSEQ multiplex PCR, and TCRdb kept only the in-frame ones, dropping some. The repertoire consists of about 26,000 clones, with roughly 80% occurring once and the leading ten covering roughly 18%. The receptor comes from a human donor in good health. The source material was CD4+ T cells from PBMCs, cultured in vitro. The chain has TRBV7-2 and TRBJ2-5; 7 bases line up with TRBD1. As DNA, the CDR3 is TGTGCCAGCAGTGAGACAGGGCTGGTGGAGACCCAGTACTTC. Amino acids: CASSETGLVETQYF. Complete variable domain (other parts from reference TRBV7-2 and TRBJ2-5): GAGVSQSPSNKVTEKGKDVELRCDPISGHTALYWYRQSLGQGLEFLIYFQGNSAPDKSGLPSDRFSAERTGGSVSTLTIQRTQQEDSAVYLCASSETGLVETQYFGPGTRLLVL.